This TCR beta chain was recovered during a study of CD8+ T cells in alopecia areata. Study overall: Treated patients were dosed with oral tofacitinib, taking 5 to 10 mg twice daily. After 6 to 18 months of tofacitinib, follow-up continued 6 months off drug.

Details on this clone: No antigen is known for it.

The CDR3 is 11 amino acids. V lost 5 bases and J lost 4, with 8 bases in between. Germline assignment: CDR1 SQVTM and CDR2 ANQGSEA. Sorted populations comprised CD4+ and CD8+ T cells obtained from PBMCs. As the sequencing template, cDNA was produced by extracting RNA and reverse transcribing it. TCRdb's copy holds only in-frame clones and misses some; the assay was immunoSEQ multiplex PCR. The profile shows 120,000 or so clones, more than 30% of them singletons. Broader study findings: Scalp repertoires also include resident alphabeta T cells from normal skin.

The source material was CD4+ T cells sorted from blood. This TCR was recovered from a human donor with alopecia areata. The chain is built from TRBV29-1 and TRBJ1-2, with D unclear. The CDR3 spells CSVTDGYGYTF. CDR3 coding DNA: TGCAGCGTTACTGACGGCTATGGCTACACCTTC.